Listed here is a single TCR beta chain. Its antigen is currently unknown. These donors were members of the approximately 120-subject validation cohort, a group separate from the approximately 670-subject first cohort. These data come from a study of cytomegalovirus exposure and HLA in healthy donors. Study-wide findings and caveats: Rare TCR sequences dominated, though some public TCRs recurred in many donors. CMV antigen specificity of a few CMV-associated chains was confirmed in vitro.

Profiling relied on immunoSEQ multiplex PCR, and the TCRdb table lists in-frame clones only, not all of them. The table lists more than 110,000 clones, 88% of them singletons, with approximately 8% in the top ten. Germline trimming cut 7 bases from V and 6 bases from J; bases unmatched to any gene: 8. Germline CDR1 GTSNPN, CDR2 SVGIG (reference sequence). The length of the CDR3 is 13 residues. The chain carries TRBV30 and TRBJ1-4, with TRBD1 matching over 7 bases. This receptor was taken from a woman aged 18-29 years in good health and CMV-seropositive. Sequencing was performed on PBMCs. In DNA, the CDR3 is TGTGCCTTGATTTACAGGGGAGATGAAAAACTGTTTTTT. Translation: CALIYRGDEKLFF.